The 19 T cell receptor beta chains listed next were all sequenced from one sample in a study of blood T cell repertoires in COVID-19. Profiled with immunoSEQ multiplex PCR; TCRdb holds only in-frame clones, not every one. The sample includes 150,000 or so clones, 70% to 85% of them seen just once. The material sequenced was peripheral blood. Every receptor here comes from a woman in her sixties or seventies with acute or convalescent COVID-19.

For the CDR3, the DNA is TGTGCCAGCAGTGCCACGGGGGGGCGACTTACCGGGGAGCTGTTTTTT. It is translated as CASSATGGRLTGELFF. V and J are TRBV25-1 and TRBJ2-2, with 8 nucleotides matching TRBD2. V was clipped by 4 bases and J by 5 bases; unmatched bases: 9. Germline CDR1 and CDR2: MGHDK and SYGVNS. The CDR3 sequence is 16 residues long.

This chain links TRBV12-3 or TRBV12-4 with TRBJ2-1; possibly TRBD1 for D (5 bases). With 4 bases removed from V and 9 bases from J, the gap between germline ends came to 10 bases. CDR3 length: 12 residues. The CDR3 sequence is CASSWQGREQFF. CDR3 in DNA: TGTGCCAGCAGTTGGCAGGGTCGTGAGCAGTTCTTC.

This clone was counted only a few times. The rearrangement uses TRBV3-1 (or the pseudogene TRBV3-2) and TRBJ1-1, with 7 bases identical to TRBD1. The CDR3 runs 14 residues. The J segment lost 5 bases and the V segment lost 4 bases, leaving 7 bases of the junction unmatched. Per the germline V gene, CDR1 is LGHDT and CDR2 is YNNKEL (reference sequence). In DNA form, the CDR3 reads TGTGCCAGCAGCCTCCGACAGGGCGGAACTGAAGCTTTCTTT. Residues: CASSLRQGGTEAFF.

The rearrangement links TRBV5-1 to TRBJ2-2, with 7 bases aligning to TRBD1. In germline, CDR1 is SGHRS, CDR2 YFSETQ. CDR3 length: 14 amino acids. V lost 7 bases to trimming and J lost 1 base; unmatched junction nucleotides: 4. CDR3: CASGRTGNTGELFF. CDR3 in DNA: TGCGCCAGCGGCCGGACAGGGAACACCGGGGAGCTGTTTTTT.

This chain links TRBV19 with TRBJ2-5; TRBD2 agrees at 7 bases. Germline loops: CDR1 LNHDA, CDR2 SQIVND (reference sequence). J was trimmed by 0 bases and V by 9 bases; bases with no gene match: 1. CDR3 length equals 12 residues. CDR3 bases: TGTGCCAGCGCGGGGGACCAAGAGACCCAGTACTTC. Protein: CASAGDQETQYF. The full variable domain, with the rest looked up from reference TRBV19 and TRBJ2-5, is DGGITQSPKYLFRKEGQNVTLSCEQNLNHDAMYWYRQDPGQGLRLIYYSQIVNDFQKGDIAEGYSVSREKKESFPLTVTSAQKNPTAFYLCASAGDQETQYFGPGTRLLVL.

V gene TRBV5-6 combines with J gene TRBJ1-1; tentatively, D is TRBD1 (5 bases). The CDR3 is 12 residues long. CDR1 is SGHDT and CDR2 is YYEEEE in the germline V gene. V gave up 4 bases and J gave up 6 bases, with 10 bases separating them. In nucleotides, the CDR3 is TGTGCCAGCAGCGCCGCGGGGCCTGAAGCTTTCTTT. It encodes CASSAAGPEAFF.

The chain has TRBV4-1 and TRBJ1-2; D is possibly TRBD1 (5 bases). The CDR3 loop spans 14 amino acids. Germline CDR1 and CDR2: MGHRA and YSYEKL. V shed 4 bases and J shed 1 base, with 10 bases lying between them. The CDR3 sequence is CASSPADSNYGYTF. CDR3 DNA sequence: TGCGCCAGCAGCCCGGCAGACAGTAACTATGGCTACACCTTC.

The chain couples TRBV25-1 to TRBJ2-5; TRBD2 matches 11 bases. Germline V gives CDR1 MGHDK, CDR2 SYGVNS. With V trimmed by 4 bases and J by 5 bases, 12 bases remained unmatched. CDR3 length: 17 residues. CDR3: CASSGGVAGGAGETQYF. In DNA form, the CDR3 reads TGTGCCAGCAGTGGTGGTGTAGCGGGGGGGGCAGGGGAGACCCAGTACTTC.

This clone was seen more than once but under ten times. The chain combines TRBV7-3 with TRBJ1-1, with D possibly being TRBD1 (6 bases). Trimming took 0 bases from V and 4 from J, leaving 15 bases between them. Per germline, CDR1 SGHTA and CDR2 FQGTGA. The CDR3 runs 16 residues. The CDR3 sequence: CASSLTSLGAGTEAFF. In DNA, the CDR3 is TGTGCCAGCAGCTTAACTAGTCTGGGGGCTGGCACTGAAGCTTTCTTT.

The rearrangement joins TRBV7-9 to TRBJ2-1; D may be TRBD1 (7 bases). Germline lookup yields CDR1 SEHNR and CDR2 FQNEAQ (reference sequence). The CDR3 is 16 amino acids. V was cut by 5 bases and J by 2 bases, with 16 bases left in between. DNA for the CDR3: TGTGCCAGCAGCCTAAGACAGGGACTTACCTACAATGAGCAGTTCTTC. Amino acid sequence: CASSLRQGLTYNEQFF.

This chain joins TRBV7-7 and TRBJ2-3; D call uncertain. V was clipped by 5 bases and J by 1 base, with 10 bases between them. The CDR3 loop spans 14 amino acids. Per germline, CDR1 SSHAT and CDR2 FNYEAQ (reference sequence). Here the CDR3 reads CASSPGVGTDTQYF. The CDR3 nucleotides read TGTGCCAGCAGCCCCGGTGTGGGCACAGATACGCAGTATTTT.

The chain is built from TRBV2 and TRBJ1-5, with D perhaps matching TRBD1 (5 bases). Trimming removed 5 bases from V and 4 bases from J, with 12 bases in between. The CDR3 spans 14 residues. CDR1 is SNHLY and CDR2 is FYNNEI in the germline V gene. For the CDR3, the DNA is TGTGCCAGCAGTCCCGGGACTGGGAATCAGCCCCAGCATTTT. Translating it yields CASSPGTGNQPQHF.

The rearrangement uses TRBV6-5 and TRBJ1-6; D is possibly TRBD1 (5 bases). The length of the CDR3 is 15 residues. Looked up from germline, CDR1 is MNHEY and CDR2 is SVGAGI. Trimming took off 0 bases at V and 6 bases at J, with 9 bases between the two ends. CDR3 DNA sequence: TGTGCCAGCAGTTACTCGTTCCAGGGTAATTCACCCCTCCACTTT. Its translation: CASSYSFQGNSPLHF.

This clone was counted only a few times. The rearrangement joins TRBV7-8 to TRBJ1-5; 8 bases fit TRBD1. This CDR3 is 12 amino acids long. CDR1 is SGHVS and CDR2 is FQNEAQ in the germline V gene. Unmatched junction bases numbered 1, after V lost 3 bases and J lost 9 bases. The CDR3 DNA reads TGTGCCAGCAGCTTTGACAGGGGGCCCCAGCATTTT. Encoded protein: CASSFDRGPQHF.

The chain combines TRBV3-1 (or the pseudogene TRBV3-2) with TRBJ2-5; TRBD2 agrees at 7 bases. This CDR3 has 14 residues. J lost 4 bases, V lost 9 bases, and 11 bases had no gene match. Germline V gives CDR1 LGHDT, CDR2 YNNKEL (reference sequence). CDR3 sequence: CASRLGRGAETQYF. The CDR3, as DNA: TGTGCCAGTAGACTAGGGAGGGGAGCAGAGACCCAGTACTTC.

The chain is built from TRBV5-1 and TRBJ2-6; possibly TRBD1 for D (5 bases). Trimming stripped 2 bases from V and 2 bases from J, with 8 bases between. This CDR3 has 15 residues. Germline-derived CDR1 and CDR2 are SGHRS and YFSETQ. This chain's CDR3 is CASSFDRAGANVLTF. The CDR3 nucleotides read TGCGCCAGCAGCTTTGACAGAGCTGGGGCCAACGTCCTGACTTTC.

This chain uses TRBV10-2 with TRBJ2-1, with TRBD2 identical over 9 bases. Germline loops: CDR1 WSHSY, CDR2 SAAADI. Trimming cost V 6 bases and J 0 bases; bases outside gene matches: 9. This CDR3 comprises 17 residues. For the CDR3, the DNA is TGCGCCAGCAGGGATTACGGCGGGGGGGGCTCCTACAATGAGCAGTTCTTC. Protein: CASRDYGGGGSYNEQFF.

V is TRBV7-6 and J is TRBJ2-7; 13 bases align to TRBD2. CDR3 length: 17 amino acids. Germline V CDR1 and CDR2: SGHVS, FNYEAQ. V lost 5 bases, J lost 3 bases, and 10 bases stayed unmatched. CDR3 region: CASSATSGGTRIYEQYV. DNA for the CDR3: TGTGCCAGCAGCGCGACTAGCGGGGGGACCCGAATCTACGAGCAGTACGTC.

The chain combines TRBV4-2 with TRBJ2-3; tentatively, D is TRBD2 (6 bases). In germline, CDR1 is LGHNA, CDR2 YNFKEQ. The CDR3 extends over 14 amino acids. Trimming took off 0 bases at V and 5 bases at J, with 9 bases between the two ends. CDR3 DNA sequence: TGTGCCAGCAGCCAAGACGGGGGTGGAGATACGCAGTATTTT. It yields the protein CASSQDGGGDTQYF.